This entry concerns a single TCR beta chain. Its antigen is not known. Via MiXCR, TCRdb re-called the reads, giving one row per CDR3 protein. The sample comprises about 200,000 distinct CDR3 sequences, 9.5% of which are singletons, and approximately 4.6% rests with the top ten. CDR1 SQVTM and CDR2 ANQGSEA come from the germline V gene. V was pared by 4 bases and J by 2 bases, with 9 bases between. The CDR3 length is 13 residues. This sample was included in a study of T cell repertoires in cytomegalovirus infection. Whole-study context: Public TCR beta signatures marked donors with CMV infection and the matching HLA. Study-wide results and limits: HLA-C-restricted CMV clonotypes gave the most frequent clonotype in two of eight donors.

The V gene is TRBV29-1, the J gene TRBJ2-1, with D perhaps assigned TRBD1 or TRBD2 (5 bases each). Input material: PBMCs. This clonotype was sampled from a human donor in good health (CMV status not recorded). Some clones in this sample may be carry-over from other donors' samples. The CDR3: CSVGGETYNEQFF. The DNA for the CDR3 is TGCAGCGTTGGAGGGGAAACCTACAATGAGCAGTTCTTC.